This T cell receptor beta chain is drawn from a study of identical twins. Findings of the study overall: A cross-sectional statistical analysis, not follow-up of the same donors, supported the conclusions.

The CDR3 runs to 13 residues. V lost 3 bases, J lost 5 bases, and 9 bases lay in between. The germline V gene has CDR1 MNHNS and CDR2 SASEGT. This clonotype came up a few times. Its cognate antigen is unknown. One entry per CDR3 protein, called by TCRdb with MiXCR from the 5' RACE reads. Among 200,000 to 250,000 distinct CDR3 sequences, 7% were seen once, and the ten largest hold approximately 3.6%. This same sample was also taken into another study, of yellow fever vaccine responses in identical twins.

The sample comprised memory (CD45RO+) T cells sorted from blood. The chain couples TRBV6-1 to TRBJ2-3; possibly TRBD2 for D (7 bases). This receptor was identified in a woman in her late teens or twenties in good health. The CDR3 nucleotides read TGTGCCAGCAGTGAGCGGGGGCGAGATACGCAGTATTTT. Translated: CASSERGRDTQYF.